The source of this T cell receptor (beta chain) is a study of T-cell memory formation after mild COVID-19. Notes on the study in general: Clones shrinking between day 15 and 85 showed a balanced CD4/CD8 split, and those that grew later tilted toward CD4+. Chiefly within CM and EM were the contracting CD4+ clones; CD8+ ones were within EMRA.

This clonotype was counted at least ten times. Antigen unknown. Germline V lookup: CDR1 SGHRS, CDR2 YFSETQ. Trimming at V came to 7 bases and at J to 4 bases, leaving 9 bases not matched to a gene. The CDR3 has 14 residues. Employing constant-segment primers, 5'RACE generated TCR alpha and TCR beta cDNA libraries bearing sample barcodes and UMIs. Each CDR3 protein gets one entry after TCRdb re-called the 5' RACE reads with MiXCR. This table has around 300,000 distinct CDR3 sequences, about an eighth appearing once. Sequenced input: PBMCs or a T cell subset sorted from them (not recorded which). The source of this sequence is a man aged 18 to 29 who had mild COVID-19 (a few samples of this study predate the infection). Cell type and time point are not known. The chain couples TRBV5-1 to TRBJ1-1; 8 bases are a match to TRBD1. CDR3 sequence: CASARQGRVTEAFF. The CDR3 nucleotides are TGCGCCAGCGCCCGACAGGGGAGAGTCACTGAAGCTTTCTTT.